This T cell receptor (beta chain) appears in the sequencing data of a study of brain T cells in children with intractable seizures. Overall study findings and caveats: Pre-surgery blood may have been undersampled, hiding some clones. Viral specificity was inferred only from CDR3 similarity; HCMV serostatus was unknown.

Time point defined: blood from clinic visit 5 months post-surgery; TSC patient then seizure free. Only cases whose brain tissue showed the highest T cell transcript signatures were sequenced. Before surgery, patients took at least one anti-epileptic drug. Germline V CDR1 and CDR2: LNHDA, SQIVND (reference sequence). The V end lost 2 bases, the J end lost 4 bases, and 6 bases lay between the germline ends. CDR3 length equals 12 residues. Comments on this clone: Its antigen remains unidentified.

Generated by immunoSEQ multiplex PCR, the TCRdb table keeps only in-frame clones and is missing some. The table has hundreds of thousands of clones, 93% seen once. J is TRBJ2-7 and V is TRBV19; D not resolved. Specimen: peripheral blood, collected approximately 5 months after surgery. The receptor was derived from a boy under three years old with tuberous sclerosis and intractable seizures. CDR3 nucleotide sequence: TGTGCCAGTAGTATAAGAAAGTACGAGCAGTACTTC. Its translation is CASSIRKYEQYF.